This T cell receptor beta chain comes out of a study of blood T cells in healthy people across ages. Notes on the study in general: Diversity was higher, and naive CD4+ cells more numerous, in long-lived donors than in aged donors.

Regarding this clonotype: Its antigen is undetermined.

CDR3 length equals 12 residues. The germline gives CDR1 SEHNR, CDR2 FQNEAQ (reference sequence). V was pared by 5 bases and J by 8 bases, with 12 bases between. Combining a sample-barcoded 5' primer with a J-beta primer mix, a second PCR ran for roughly 7 to 11 cycles. Via MiXCR, TCRdb re-called the 5' RACE reads, giving one row per CDR3 protein. The repertoire holds around 580,000 distinct CDR3 sequences, with 40% to 55% as singletons. This clonotype originated in a man older than 75 in good health. The V and J genes are TRBV7-9 and TRBJ1-2, with a tentative D call TRBD1 (5 bases). Sequencing was performed on blood. CDR3 amino acids: CASSIGQGGYTF. The CDR3 bases are TGTGCCAGCAGCATAGGGCAGGGCGGCTACACCTTC.